This section outlines one T cell receptor beta chain sequence together with its context. Its specificity is unknown. The same CDR3 arises from other DNA sequences in this sample as well. Germline assignment: CDR1 DFQATT and CDR2 SNEGSKA (reference sequence). The CDR3 contains 11 residues. Trimming took 3 bases from V and 1 from J, leaving 3 bases between them. Assay used: immunoSEQ multiplex PCR; TCRdb lists only in-frame clones, some missing. The repertoire holds approximately 1,500,000 clones, with approximately 97% as singletons. The sample is drawn from a study of shared clonotypes between healthy human individuals. Study results and limitations: Sharing across four donors was highest in naive CD4 (around 5%) and lowest in memory CD8 (about 0.4%).

The sample consisted of naive CD4+ T cells sorted from blood. This sample's subset: CD45RA+ positively selected. This sequence joins TRBV20-1 and TRBJ1-1, with no clear D. This sequence originates from a man under 40 in good health. In DNA form, the CDR3 reads TGCAGTGCTAGGCAGAACACTGAAGCTTTCTTT. Translation gives CSARQNTEAFF.